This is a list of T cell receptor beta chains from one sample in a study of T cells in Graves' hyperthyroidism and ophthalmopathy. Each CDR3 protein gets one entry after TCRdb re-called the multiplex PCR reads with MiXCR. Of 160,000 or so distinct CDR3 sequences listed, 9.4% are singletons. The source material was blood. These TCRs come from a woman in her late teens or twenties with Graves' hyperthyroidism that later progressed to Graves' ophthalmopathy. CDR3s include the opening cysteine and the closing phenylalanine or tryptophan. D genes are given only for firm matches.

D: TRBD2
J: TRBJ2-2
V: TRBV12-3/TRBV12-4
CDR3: CASCPGRRGATGELFF

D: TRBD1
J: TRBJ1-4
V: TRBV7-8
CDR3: CASSFRTGRAANEKLFF

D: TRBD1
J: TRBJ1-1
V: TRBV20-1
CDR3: CSARVWRDRGAGEAFF

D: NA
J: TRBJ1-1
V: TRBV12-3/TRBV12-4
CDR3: CASSLNSPEAFF

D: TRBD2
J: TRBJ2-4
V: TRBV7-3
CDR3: CASSLGEGNIQYF

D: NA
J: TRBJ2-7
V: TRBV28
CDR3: CASSSGYYEQCF

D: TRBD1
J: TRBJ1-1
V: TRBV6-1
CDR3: CASSNRGTNTEAFF

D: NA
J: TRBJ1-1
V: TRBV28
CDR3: CASSLGGAGVNTEAFF

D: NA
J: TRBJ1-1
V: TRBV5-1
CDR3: CASSSRDLNGNTEAFF

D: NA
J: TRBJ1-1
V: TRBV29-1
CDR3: CSVAGTGMNTEAFF

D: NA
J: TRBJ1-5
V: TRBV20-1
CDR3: CSARKGPQNQPQHF

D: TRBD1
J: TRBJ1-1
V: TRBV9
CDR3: CASSVTGVTEAFF

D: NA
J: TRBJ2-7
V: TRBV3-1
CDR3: CASSQDIGRSYEQYF

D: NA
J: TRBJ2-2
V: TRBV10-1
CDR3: CASSESRDTGELFF

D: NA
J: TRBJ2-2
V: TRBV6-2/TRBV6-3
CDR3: CASSYGTVGELFF

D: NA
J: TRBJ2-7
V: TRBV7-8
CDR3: CASSPIFWRQPYEQYF

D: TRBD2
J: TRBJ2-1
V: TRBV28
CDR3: CASSLGTRYNEQFF

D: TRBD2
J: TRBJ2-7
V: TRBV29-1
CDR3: CSVGGLLSYEQYF

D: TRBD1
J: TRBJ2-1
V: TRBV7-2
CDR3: CASSLRAGGLGYNEQFF

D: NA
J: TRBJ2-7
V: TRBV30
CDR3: CAWSLGYEQYF

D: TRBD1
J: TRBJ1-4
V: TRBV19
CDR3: CASRVPGTGHEKLFF

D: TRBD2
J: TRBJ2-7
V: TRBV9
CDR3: CASSVGSSGAFHEQYF

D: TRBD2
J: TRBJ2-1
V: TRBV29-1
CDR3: CSVEDVLGGFEQFF

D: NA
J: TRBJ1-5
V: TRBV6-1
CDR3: CASALVAAYSNQPQHF

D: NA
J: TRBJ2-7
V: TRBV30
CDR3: CAWSTGHSYEQYF

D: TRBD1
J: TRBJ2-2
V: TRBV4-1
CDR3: CASSQTGTGVGGELFF